This TCR beta chain was captured in a study of T cell repertoires in cytomegalovirus infection. Findings of the study overall: Clonotype analysis showed dominance of the ex vivo response by HLA-C-restricted CMV-specific TCR beta clonotypes.

Regarding this clonotype: Its antigen is not identified.

TCRdb fed the reads into MiXCR, producing one record per CDR3 protein. The sample has hundreds of thousands of distinct CDR3 sequences, 35% seen once. Sequenced: PBMCs. The TCR sequence derives from a human donor in good health (CMV status not recorded). Some clones in this sample may be carry-over from other donors' samples.

CDR3: CASSPRAGGDNEQFF. CDR3 nucleotide sequence: TGTGCCAGTAGTCCGCGAGCGGGAGGGGACAATGAGCAGTTCTTC. The chain recombines TRBV19 with TRBJ2-1; TRBD2 matches at 10 bases. CDR1 and CDR2 from the germline V gene are LNHDA and SQIVND (reference sequence). The CDR3 is made up of 15 amino acids. Trimming at V came to 5 bases and at J to 5 bases, leaving 6 bases not matched to a gene.